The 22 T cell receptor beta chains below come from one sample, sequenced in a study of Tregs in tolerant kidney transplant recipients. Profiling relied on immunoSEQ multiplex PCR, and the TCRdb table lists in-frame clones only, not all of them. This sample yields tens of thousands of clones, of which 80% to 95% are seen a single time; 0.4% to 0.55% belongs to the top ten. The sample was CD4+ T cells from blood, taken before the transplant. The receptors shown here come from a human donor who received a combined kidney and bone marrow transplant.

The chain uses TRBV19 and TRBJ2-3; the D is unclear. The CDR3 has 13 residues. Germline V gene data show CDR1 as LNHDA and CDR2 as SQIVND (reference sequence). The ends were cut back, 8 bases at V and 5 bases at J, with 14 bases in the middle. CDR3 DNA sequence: TGTGCCAGTCGACATAGGATAGGAGATACGCAGTATTTT. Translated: CASRHRIGDTQYF.

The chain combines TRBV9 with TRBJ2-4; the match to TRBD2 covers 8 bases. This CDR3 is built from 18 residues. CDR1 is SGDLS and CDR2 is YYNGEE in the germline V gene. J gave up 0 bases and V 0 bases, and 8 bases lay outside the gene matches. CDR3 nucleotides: TGTGCCAGCAGCGTAGGTCGGGGGGGGAATCTAGCCAAAAACATTCAGTACTTC. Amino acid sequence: CASSVGRGGNLAKNIQYF. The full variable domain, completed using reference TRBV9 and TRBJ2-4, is DSGVTQTPKHLITATGQRVTLRCSPRSGDLSVYWYQQSLDQGLQFLIQYYNGEERAKGNILERFSAQQFPDLHSELNLSSLELGDSALYFCASSVGRGGNLAKNIQYFGAGTRLSVL.

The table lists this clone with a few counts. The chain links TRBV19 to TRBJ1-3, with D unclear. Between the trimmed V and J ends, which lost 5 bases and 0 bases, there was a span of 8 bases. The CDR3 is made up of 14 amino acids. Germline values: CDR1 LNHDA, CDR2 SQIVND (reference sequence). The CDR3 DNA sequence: TGTGCCAGTAGTGATAGAAGCTCTGGAAACACCATATATTTT. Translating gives CASSDRSSGNTIYF.

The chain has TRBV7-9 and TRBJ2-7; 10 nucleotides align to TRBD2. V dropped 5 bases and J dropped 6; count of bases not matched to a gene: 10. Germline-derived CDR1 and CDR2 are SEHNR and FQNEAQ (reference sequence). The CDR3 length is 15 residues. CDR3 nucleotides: TGTGCCAGCAGCCGGGCTAGCGGGAGAAGTTTCGAGCAGTACTTC. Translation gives CASSRASGRSFEQYF. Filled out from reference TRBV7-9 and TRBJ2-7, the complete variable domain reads DTGVSQNPRHKITKRGQNVTFRCDPISEHNRLYWYRQTLGQGPEFLTYFQNEAQLEKSRLLSDRFSAERPKGSFSTLEIQRTEQGDSAMYLCASSRASGRSFEQYFGPGTRLTVT.

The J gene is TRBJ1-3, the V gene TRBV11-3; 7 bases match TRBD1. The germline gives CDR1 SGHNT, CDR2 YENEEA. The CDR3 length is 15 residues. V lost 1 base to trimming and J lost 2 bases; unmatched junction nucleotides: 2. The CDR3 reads CASSLAGTAGNTIYF. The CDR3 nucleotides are TGTGCCAGCAGCTTAGCCGGGACAGCTGGAAACACCATATATTTT.

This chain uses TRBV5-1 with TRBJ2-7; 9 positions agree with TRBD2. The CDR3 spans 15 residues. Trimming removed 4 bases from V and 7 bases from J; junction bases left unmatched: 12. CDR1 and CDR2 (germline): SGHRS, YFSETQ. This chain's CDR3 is CASSTGLAHPWEQYF. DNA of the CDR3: TGCGCCAGCAGCACCGGACTAGCGCACCCCTGGGAGCAGTACTTC.

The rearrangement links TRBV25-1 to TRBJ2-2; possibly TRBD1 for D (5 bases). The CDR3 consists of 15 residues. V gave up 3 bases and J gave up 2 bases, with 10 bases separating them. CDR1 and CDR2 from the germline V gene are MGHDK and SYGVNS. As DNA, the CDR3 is TGTGCCAGCAGTGATGCAGGGTCCAACACCGGGGAGCTGTTTTTT. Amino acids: CASSDAGSNTGELFF.

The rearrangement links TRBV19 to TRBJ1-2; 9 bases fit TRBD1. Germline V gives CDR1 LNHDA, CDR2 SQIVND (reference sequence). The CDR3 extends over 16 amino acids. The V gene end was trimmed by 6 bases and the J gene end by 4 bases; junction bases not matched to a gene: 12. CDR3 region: CASRPGQGNRGYGYTF. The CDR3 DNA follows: TGTGCCAGTAGACCGGGACAGGGTAATCGCGGCTATGGCTACACCTTC.

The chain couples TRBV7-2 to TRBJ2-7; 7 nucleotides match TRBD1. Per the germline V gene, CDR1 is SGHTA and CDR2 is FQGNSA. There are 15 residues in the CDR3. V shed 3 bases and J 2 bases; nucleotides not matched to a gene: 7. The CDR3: CASSLGTAKPYEQYF. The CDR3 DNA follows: TGTGCCAGCAGCTTGGGGACAGCCAAACCCTACGAGCAGTACTTC.

CDR3: CASSLVRESMVYTF. The CDR3, as DNA: TGTGCCAGCAGCTTAGTTCGGGAGTCCATGGTGTACACCTTC. The chain employs TRBV7-9 and TRBJ1-2, with D unclear. The CDR3 extends over 14 amino acids. Trimming took off 1 base at V and 11 bases at J, with 17 bases between the two ends. Looked up from germline, CDR1 is SEHNR and CDR2 is FQNEAQ (reference sequence).

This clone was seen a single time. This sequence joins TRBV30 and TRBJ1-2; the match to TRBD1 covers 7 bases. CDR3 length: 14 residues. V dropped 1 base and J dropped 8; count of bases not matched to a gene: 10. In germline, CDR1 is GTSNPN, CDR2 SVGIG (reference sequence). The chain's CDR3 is CAWSGTGGWWGYTF. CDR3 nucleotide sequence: TGTGCCTGGAGTGGGACAGGCGGCTGGTGGGGCTACACCTTC.

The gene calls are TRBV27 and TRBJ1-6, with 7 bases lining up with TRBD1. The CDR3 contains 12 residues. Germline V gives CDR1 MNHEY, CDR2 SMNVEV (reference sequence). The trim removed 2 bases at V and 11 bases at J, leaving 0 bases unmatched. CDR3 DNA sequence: TGTGCCAGCAGTTTAAGGGGGCCACCCCTCCACTTT. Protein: CASSLRGPPLHF.

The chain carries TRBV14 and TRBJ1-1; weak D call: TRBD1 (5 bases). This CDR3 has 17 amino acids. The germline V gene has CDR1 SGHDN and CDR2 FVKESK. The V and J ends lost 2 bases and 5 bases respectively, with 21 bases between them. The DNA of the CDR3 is TGTGCCAGCAGCCAACGACTGCCCGTGGGGGGGGAGACTGAAGCTTTCTTT. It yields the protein CASSQRLPVGGETEAFF.

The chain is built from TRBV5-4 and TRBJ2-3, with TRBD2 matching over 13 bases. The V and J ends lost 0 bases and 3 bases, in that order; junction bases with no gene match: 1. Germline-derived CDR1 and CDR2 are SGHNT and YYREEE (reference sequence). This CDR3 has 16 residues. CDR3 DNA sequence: TGTGCCAGCAGCTTGGGGACTAGCGGGAGTACAGATACGCAGTATTTT. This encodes CASSLGTSGSTDTQYF.

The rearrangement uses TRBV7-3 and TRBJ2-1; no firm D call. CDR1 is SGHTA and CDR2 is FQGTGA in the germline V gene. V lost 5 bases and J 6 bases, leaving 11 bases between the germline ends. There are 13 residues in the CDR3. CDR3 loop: CASSPVPSNEQFF. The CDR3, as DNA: TGTGCCAGCAGCCCGGTCCCAAGCAATGAGCAGTTCTTC.

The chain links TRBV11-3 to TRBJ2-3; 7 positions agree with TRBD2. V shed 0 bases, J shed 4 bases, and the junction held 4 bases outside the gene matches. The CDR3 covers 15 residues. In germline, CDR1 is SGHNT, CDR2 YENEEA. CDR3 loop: CASSLDWTRSDTQYF. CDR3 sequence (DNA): TGTGCCAGCAGCTTAGATTGGACTAGGTCAGATACGCAGTATTTT.

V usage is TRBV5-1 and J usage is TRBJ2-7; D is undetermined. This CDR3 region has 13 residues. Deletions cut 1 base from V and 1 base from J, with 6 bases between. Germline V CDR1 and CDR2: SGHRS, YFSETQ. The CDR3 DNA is TGCGCCAGCAGCTTGCGGGTATCCTACGAGCAGTACTTC. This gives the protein CASSLRVSYEQYF. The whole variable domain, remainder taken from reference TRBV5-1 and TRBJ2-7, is KAGVTQTPRYLIKTRGQQVTLSCSPISGHRSVSWYQQTPGQGLQFLFEYFSETQRNKGNFPGRFSGRQFSNSRSEMNVSTLELGDSALYLCASSLRVSYEQYFGPGTRLTVT.

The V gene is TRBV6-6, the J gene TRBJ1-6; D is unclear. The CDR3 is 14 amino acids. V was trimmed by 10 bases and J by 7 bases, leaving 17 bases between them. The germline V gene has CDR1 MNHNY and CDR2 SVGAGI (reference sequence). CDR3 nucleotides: TGTGCCACCTCCGGAGCACCTGACAATTCACCCCTCCACTTT. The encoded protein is CATSGAPDNSPLHF.

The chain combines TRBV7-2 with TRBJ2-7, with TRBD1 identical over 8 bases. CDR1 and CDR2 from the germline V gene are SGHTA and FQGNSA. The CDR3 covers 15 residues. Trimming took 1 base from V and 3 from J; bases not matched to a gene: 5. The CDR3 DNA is TGTGCCAGCAGCTTAGTCAGGGGGCGCTTCTACGAGCAGTACTTC. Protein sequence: CASSLVRGRFYEQYF.

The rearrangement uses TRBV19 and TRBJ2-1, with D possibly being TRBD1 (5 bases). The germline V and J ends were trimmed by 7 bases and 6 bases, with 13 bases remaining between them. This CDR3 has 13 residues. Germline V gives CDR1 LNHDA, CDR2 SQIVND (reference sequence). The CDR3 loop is CASTLRGTNEQFF. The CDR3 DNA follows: TGTGCCAGTACATTAAGGGGAACCAATGAGCAGTTCTTC.

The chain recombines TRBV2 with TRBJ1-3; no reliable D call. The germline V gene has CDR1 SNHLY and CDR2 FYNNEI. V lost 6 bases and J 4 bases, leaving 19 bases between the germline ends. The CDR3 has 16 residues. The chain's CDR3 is CASRVSWGVVGNTIYF. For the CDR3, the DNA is TGTGCCAGCAGGGTCTCTTGGGGAGTAGTCGGAAACACCATATATTTT.

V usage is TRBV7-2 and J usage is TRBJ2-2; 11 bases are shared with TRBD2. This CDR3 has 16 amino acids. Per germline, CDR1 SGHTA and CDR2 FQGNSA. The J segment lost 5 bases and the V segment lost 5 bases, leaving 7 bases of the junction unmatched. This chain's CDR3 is CASSPPRLAGTGELFF. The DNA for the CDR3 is TGTGCCAGCAGCCCTCCGAGACTAGCGGGAACCGGGGAGCTGTTTTTT.